The rows below give T cell receptor beta chains drawn from one sample of a study of Ad26.COV2.S vaccination and SARS-CoV-2 variants. The data were produced by immunoSEQ multiplex PCR, yet TCRdb's version contains in-frame clones alone and is incomplete. The sample has about 350,000 clones, around nine tenths seen once; the top ten hold around 11%. The material was peripheral blood, obtained in a trial of Ad26.COV2.S vaccine versus placebo. These receptors were taken from a person aged 18 to 65 who received the Ad26.COV2.S COVID-19 vaccine or a placebo. Both conserved end residues are part of each CDR3. The D gene is left open where the match is weak. Clone size is not always given. Where it is, it says once, few, many or a class for expanded clones.

CDR3 protein | CDR3 DNA | J gene | D gene | clone size | V gene | CDR3 length
CASSFGQGGNTIYF | TGTGCCAGCAGCTTTGGACAGGGGGGAAACACCATATATTTT | TRBJ1-3 | TRBD1 | . | TRBV11-2 | 14
CASSPGVRDEQYF | TGCGCCAGCAGTCCAGGAGTTAGGGACGAGCAGTACTTC | TRBJ2-7 | . | . | TRBV5-1 | 13
CASKGGLPDGNTEAFF | TGTGCCAGCAAGGGCGGTCTGCCCGACGGGAACACTGAAGCTTTCTTT | TRBJ1-1 | . | . | TRBV7-8 | 16
CASSQVGGDFGYGYTF | TGTGCCAGCAGCCAAGTTGGCGGGGACTTCGGCTATGGCTACACCTTC | TRBJ1-2 | . | . | TRBV3-1/TRBV3-2 | 16
CASSPREGTTEQYF | TGTGCCAGCAGCCCCAGAGAGGGAACCACCGAGCAGTACTTC | TRBJ2-7 | . | . | TRBV7-8 | 14
CATSDWSVKTQYF | TGTGCCACCAGTGATTGGTCGGTAAAGACCCAGTACTTC | TRBJ2-5 | . | . | TRBV24-1 | 13
CASSLGGGHNQPQHF | TGTGCCAGCAGCCTGGGGGGGGGTCACAATCAGCCCCAGCATTTT | TRBJ1-5 | . | . | TRBV7-8 | 15
CASRSVSYEQYF | TGTGCCAGCAGATCCGTGTCCTACGAGCAGTACTTC | TRBJ2-7 | . | . | TRBV27 | 12
CASSPWGLASRNEQFF | TGCGCCAGCAGCCCCTGGGGACTAGCCTCAAGAAATGAGCAGTTCTTC | TRBJ2-1 | TRBD2 | . | TRBV5-1 | 16
CASCRGQSNQPQHF | TGTGCCAGCTGCAGAGGACAGTCCAATCAGCCCCAGCATTTT | TRBJ1-5 | . | . | TRBV5-6 | 14
CASTGTIVTDTQYF | TGTGCCAGCACGGGGACTATAGTCACAGATACGCAGTATTTT | TRBJ2-3 | TRBD2 | . | TRBV6-6 | 14
CASSLRDNYEQYF | TGTGCCAGCAGCTTAAGGGACAACTACGAGCAGTACTTC | TRBJ2-7 | . | . | TRBV11-2 | 13
CASSRTGGGTDTQYF | TGTGCCAGCAGCCGCACAGGGGGCGGCACAGATACGCAGTATTTT | TRBJ2-3 | TRBD1 | . | TRBV7-9 | 15
CASRAGTLSYNEQFF | TGTGCCAGCAGAGCCGGGACCCTCTCCTACAATGAGCAGTTCTTC | TRBJ2-1 | . | few | TRBV7-2 | 15
CASSQEASGSSYEQYF | TGTGCCAGCAGCCAAGAAGCTAGCGGGAGTTCCTACGAGCAGTACTTC | TRBJ2-7 | TRBD2 | . | TRBV4-2 | 16
CASSAYLGPATNEKLFF | TGTGCCAGCAGTGCCTATCTCGGACCCGCAACTAATGAAAAACTGTTTTTT | TRBJ1-4 | . | few | TRBV28 | 17
CASSHAPSHLGTRTTDTQYF | TGTGCCAGTAGTCATGCCCCTTCTCACCTCGGGACTAGGACTACAGATACGCAGTATTTT | TRBJ2-3 | TRBD2 | once | TRBV19 | 20
CAWSVRTGRNEKLFF | TGTGCCTGGAGTGTACGAACAGGACGGAATGAAAAACTGTTTTTT | TRBJ1-4 | . | . | TRBV30 | 15
CASRLAGGYNEQFF | TGTGCCAGCAGGTTAGCGGGGGGGTACAATGAGCAGTTCTTC | TRBJ2-1 | TRBD2 | . | TRBV2 | 14
CASSLGGRPYNEQFF | TGTGCCAGCAGCTTAGGCGGACGGCCCTACAATGAGCAGTTCTTC | TRBJ2-1 | . | . | TRBV7-2 | 15
CASSEPVGGGEQFF | TGTGCCAGCAGTGAACCCGTGGGCGGTGGTGAGCAGTTCTTC | TRBJ2-1 | . | . | TRBV2 | 14
CAWQDRGRGLNEKLFF | TGTGCCTGGCAGGACAGGGGGCGCGGGTTAAATGAAAAACTGTTTTTT | TRBJ1-4 | TRBD1 | . | TRBV30 | 16
CASSQARWETQYF | TGTGCCAGCAGCCAGGCGCGCTGGGAGACCCAGTACTTC | TRBJ2-5 | . | . | TRBV27 | 13
CSVVVTGELFF | TGCAGCGTTGTTGTCACCGGGGAGCTGTTTTTT | TRBJ2-2 | . | . | TRBV29-1 | 11
CASSDGTATNEKLFF | TGTGCCAGCAGTGACGGGACAGCAACTAATGAAAAACTGTTTTTT | TRBJ1-4 | TRBD1 | once | TRBV6-1 | 15
CARRQGAKYSYEQYF | TGTGCCAGACGACAGGGGGCGAAGTACTCCTACGAGCAGTACTTC | TRBJ2-7 | TRBD1 | . | TRBV6-5 | 15
CASSFELGSYSNQPQHF | TGTGCCAGCAGCTTCGAGCTGGGATCTTATAGCAATCAGCCCCAGCATTTT | TRBJ1-5 | . | . | TRBV7-2 | 17
CASSLAGATDTQYF | TGTGCCAGCAGCTTGGCCGGGGCGACAGATACGCAGTATTTT | TRBJ2-3 | . | . | TRBV5-6 | 14
CASSEVENQPQHF | TGTGCCAGCAGTGAAGTAGAGAATCAGCCCCAGCATTTT | TRBJ1-5 | . | . | TRBV6-1 | 13
CASSQGRASSGGLEQYF | TGCGCCAGCAGCCAAGGTAGGGCGTCTAGCGGGGGCTTGGAGCAGTACTTC | TRBJ2-7 | TRBD2 | . | TRBV4-1 | 17
CASSPPGQIATGELFF | TGCGCCAGCAGCCCCCCTGGACAGATTGCGACCGGGGAGCTGTTTTTT | TRBJ2-2 | . | . | TRBV5-1 | 16
CASRKQGGETQYF | TGTGCCAGCAGGAAACAGGGAGGTGAGACCCAGTACTTC | TRBJ2-5 | . | . | TRBV6-5 | 13
CASSSSFTKAGVIDTQYF | TGTGCCAGTAGCTCTTCTTTCACCAAAGCGGGAGTGATAGATACGCAGTATTTT | TRBJ2-3 | TRBD2 | . | TRBV19 | 18
CASSLAIPSYEQYF | TGCGCCAGCAGCTTGGCCATACCCTCCTACGAGCAGTACTTC | TRBJ2-7 | . | . | TRBV5-1 | 14
CASSLEEDSPNEKLFF | TGTGCCAGCAGCTTAGAGGAGGACAGCCCTAATGAAAAACTGTTTTTT | TRBJ1-4 | . | . | TRBV11-2 | 16
CASSLRTADTQYF | TGTGCCAGCAGCTTGCGGACTGCAGATACGCAGTATTTT | TRBJ2-3 | . | . | TRBV5-8 | 13
CAWTVGVDGYGYTF | TGTGCCTGGACTGTGGGGGTTGACGGCTATGGCTACACCTTC | TRBJ1-2 | . | . | TRBV30 | 14
CSGVGHNYEQYF | TGCAGCGGTGTCGGACACAACTACGAGCAGTACTTC | TRBJ2-7 | . | . | TRBV29-1 | 12
CASSQDPGPLTDTQYF | TGTGCCAGCAGCCAAGACCCGGGGCCCCTCACAGATACGCAGTATTTT | TRBJ2-3 | . | . | TRBV3-1/TRBV3-2 | 16
CASSLTGGGGELFF | TGTGCCAGCAGTCTGACAGGGGGCGGCGGGGAGCTGTTTTTT | TRBJ2-2 | TRBD1 | . | TRBV3-1/TRBV3-2 | 14
CSVVGNTEAFF | TGCAGCGTTGTCGGGAACACTGAAGCTTTCTTT | TRBJ1-1 | . | . | TRBV29-1 | 11
CAIATDDEKLFF | TGTGCCATCGCAACAGACGATGAAAAACTGTTTTTT | TRBJ1-4 | . | . | TRBV10-3 | 12
CASRIGPGSSGNTIYF | TGTGCCAGCAGAATCGGGCCTGGCTCCTCTGGAAACACCATATATTTT | TRBJ1-3 | . | . | TRBV5-5 | 16
CATSDSTDTLYEQYF | TGTGCCACCAGTGATTCGACCGACACCCTATACGAGCAGTACTTC | TRBJ2-7 | . | . | TRBV24-1 | 15
CASSPSGRATDTQYF | TGTGCCAGCAGTCCAAGCGGGAGAGCCACAGATACGCAGTATTTT | TRBJ2-3 | TRBD2 | . | TRBV4-2 | 15
CASSFDRENTEAFF | TGTGCCAGCAGTTTCGACAGGGAAAACACTGAAGCTTTCTTT | TRBJ1-1 | TRBD1 | . | TRBV27 | 14
CSVRTGLWNSPLHF | TGCAGCGTGCGGACAGGCCTATGGAATTCACCCCTCCACTTT | TRBJ1-6 | TRBD1 | . | TRBV29-1 | 14
CASNPTTAYEQYF | TGTGCCAGCAATCCAACTACCGCCTACGAGCAGTACTTC | TRBJ2-7 | . | . | TRBV6-5 | 13
CASSSATGHLNTEAFF | TGTGCCAGCAGTTCCGCCACGGGACACTTGAACACTGAAGCTTTCTTT | TRBJ1-1 | . | few | TRBV28 | 16
CASSGTGPYANSPLHF | TGTGCCAGCAGCGGGACCGGACCCTACGCGAATTCACCCCTCCACTTT | TRBJ1-6 | . | . | TRBV2 | 16